This T cell receptor (beta chain) derives from a study of blood T cell repertoires in COVID-19. Study-wide background: Donors in the United States, Italy and Spain gave samples during acute or convalescent COVID-19. PBMCs, B-cell-depleted T cells, or T cells provided the cDNA or gDNA that made up the material.

Germline CDR1 and CDR2: SGHAT and FQNNGV. The CDR3 loop spans 18 amino acids. V was shortened by 1 base and J by 3 bases, with 16 bases between the two germline ends. Sequencing used immunoSEQ multiplex PCR; TCRdb keeps in-frame clones, though not all of them. The table shows 120,000 to 150,000 clones, with about 87% occurring only once. This chain joins TRBV11-2 and TRBJ1-6; D unresolved. The specimen was PBMCs or T cells enriched from blood (not recorded which). The origin of this receptor is a man aged 50-59 years in a cohort exposed to, infected with or recovered from COVID-19 (not recorded which). The CDR3 nucleotides are TGTGCCAGCAGCTTAGCTACGTCCTCACCTAACTATAATTCACCCCTCCACTTT. Its protein is CASSLATSSPNYNSPLHF.